This entry lists 21 T cell receptor beta chains sequenced from one sample in a study of cytomegalovirus exposure and HLA in healthy donors. The PCR used 60 Vbeta and 13 Jbeta primers. Repertoires were generated with immunoSEQ multiplex PCR, while TCRdb's copy carries only in-frame clones and drops some. This table holds over 150,000 clones, over 70% found once. The sequencing sample was made of PBMCs. The receptors originated from a man aged 25 to 40 in good health and CMV-seropositive.

This clone was detected only a few times. This rearrangement joins TRBV6-1 to TRBJ1-5; 9 nucleotides agree with TRBD1. Germline trimming cut 4 bases from V and 4 bases from J; bases unmatched to any gene: 8. The CDR3 has 16 amino acids. Looked up from germline, CDR1 is MNHNS and CDR2 is SASEGT. The CDR3 protein is CASSGRSGTGNQPQHF. The CDR3 DNA follows: TGTGCCAGCAGTGGCCGGTCCGGGACAGGGAATCAGCCCCAGCATTTT.

This chain links TRBV7-2 with TRBJ2-1; 7 nucleotides agree with TRBD2. Germline V gene lookup returns CDR1 SGHTA and CDR2 FQGNSA. V dropped 3 bases and J dropped 5; count of bases not matched to a gene: 1. CDR3 length: 13 amino acids. The CDR3 nucleotides are TGTGCCAGCAGCTTCAGCGGGGACAATGAGCAGTTCTTC. Protein: CASSFSGDNEQFF.

The CDR3 DNA follows: TGTGCCAGCAGCGACTTTAGCGGCACCGGGGAGCTGTTTTTT. Encoded protein: CASSDFSGTGELFF. This sequence joins TRBV5-6 and TRBJ2-2; D perhaps matches TRBD2 (6 bases). Germline CDR1 is SGHDT and CDR2 is YYEEEE. CDR3 size: 14 residues. The V end was cut by 4 bases, the J end by 4 bases, with 11 bases between.

V and J are TRBV30 and TRBJ1-4; D possibly corresponds to TRBD1 (6 bases). Per germline, CDR1 GTSNPN and CDR2 SVGIG (reference sequence). Trimming took off 5 bases at V and 2 bases at J, with 21 bases between the two ends. The CDR3 is 17 residues long. The CDR3 region has the DNA TGTGCCTGGGCCCCGAGCGGGGGGCGTCGCACTAATGAAAAACTGTTTTTT. It is translated as CAWAPSGGRRTNEKLFF.

V usage is TRBV30 and J usage is TRBJ2-1; 14 bases are a match to TRBD2. The V gene end was trimmed by 2 bases and the J gene end by 6 bases; junction bases not matched to a gene: 9. The CDR3 length is 17 residues. In germline, CDR1 is GTSNPN, CDR2 SVGIG (reference sequence). Here the CDR3 reads CAWSHGTSGRGGNEQFF. CDR3 in DNA: TGTGCCTGGAGTCACGGGACTAGCGGGAGAGGAGGCAATGAGCAGTTCTTC. The whole variable domain, remainder taken from reference TRBV30 and TRBJ2-1, is SQTIHQWPATLVQPVGSPLSLECTVEGTSNPNLYWYRQAAGRGLQLLFYSVGIGQISSEVPQNLSASRPQDRQFILSSKKLLLSDSGFYLCAWSHGTSGRGGNEQFFGPGTRLTVL.

The CDR3 nucleotides read TGTGCCATCAGGGATGATACAGGGGAGAAAGGCAATCAGCCCCAGCATTTT. As protein: CAIRDDTGEKGNQPQHF. V usage is TRBV10-3 and J usage is TRBJ1-5, with 7 bases matching TRBD1. V lost 6 bases, J lost 2 bases, and 13 bases stayed unmatched. The V gene's germline CDR1 is ENHRY and CDR2 SYGVKD. This CDR3 region has 17 residues.

The chain employs TRBV7-9 and TRBJ2-1; D is perhaps TRBD1 (5 bases). Per the germline V gene, CDR1 is SEHNR and CDR2 is FQNEAQ (reference sequence). This CDR3 has 17 amino acids. Trimming cost V 5 bases and J 2 bases, with 19 bases left between them. CDR3 DNA: TGTGCCAGCAGCCTCAGGGCCCCCCGGCACACCTACAATGAGCAGTTCTTC. Translation gives CASSLRAPRHTYNEQFF.

This rearrangement joins TRBV4-1 to TRBJ2-3, with 8 bases matching TRBD2. From germline, CDR1 is MGHRA and CDR2 YSYEKL. CDR3 length: 21 residues. J gave up 1 base and V 3 bases, and 21 bases lay outside the gene matches. For the CDR3, the DNA is TGCGCCAGCAGCCACCCTGGGGGTGGTGGGAGGGCCGGGGGGGGCACAGATACGCAGTATTTT. This gives the protein CASSHPGGGGRAGGGTDTQYF.

This chain uses TRBV4-1 with TRBJ1-1; weak D call: TRBD1 (6 bases). The V end was cut by 2 bases, the J end by 1 base, with 11 bases between. CDR3 length equals 15 residues. Germline V gene sequence: CDR1 MGHRA, CDR2 YSYEKL. The CDR3 loop reads CASSQPRRGNTEAFF. Here the CDR3 DNA reads TGCGCCAGCAGCCAACCACGCAGGGGGAACACTGAAGCTTTCTTT.

The CDR3 DNA sequence: TGTGCCAGCGAAGGGCAGCGGGTGGGGTCTGTCACCGGGGAGCTGTTTTTT. Its translation is CASEGQRVGSVTGELFF. The chain links TRBV28 to TRBJ2-2; tentative D call: TRBD2 (6 bases). This CDR3 is built from 17 residues. Germline V gene sequence: CDR1 MDHEN, CDR2 SYDVKM. V gave up 8 bases and J gave up 4 bases, with 23 bases separating them.

The V and J genes are TRBV18 and TRBJ2-5; D is unclear. Trimming shortened V by 3 bases and J by 2 bases, and 7 bases separated the two germline ends. The CDR3 has 13 amino acids. Germline values: CDR1 KGHSH, CDR2 LQKENI. CDR3 sequence (DNA): TGTGCCAGCTCACCGGCCGCACAAGAGACCCAGTACTTC. As protein: CASSPAAQETQYF. The complete variable domain, with remaining parts taken from reference TRBV18 and TRBJ2-5, reads NAGVMQNPRHLVRRRGQEARLRCSPMKGHSHVYWYRQLPEEGLKFMVYLQKENIIDESGMPKERFSAEFPKEGPSILRIQQVVRGDSAAYFCASSPAAQETQYFGPGTRLLVL.

V and J are TRBV28 and TRBJ2-7; maybe TRBD2 (5 bases). Per germline, CDR1 MDHEN and CDR2 SYDVKM. This CDR3 is built from 12 residues. V gave up 6 bases and J gave up 4 bases, with 10 bases separating them. Here the CDR3 reads CASRADGYEQYF. The DNA for the CDR3 is TGTGCCAGCAGAGCGGACGGTTACGAGCAGTACTTC.

The V and J genes are TRBV7-2 and TRBJ1-6; TRBD1 matches 7 bases. J lost 5 bases, V lost 4 bases, and 11 bases had no gene match. The CDR3 consists of 17 residues. Germline V CDR1 and CDR2: SGHTA, FQGNSA. CDR3 nucleotide sequence: TGTGCCAGCAGCTCAAGAAGCAGGGGGTCGAATAATTCACCCCTCCACTTT. Protein product: CASSSRSRGSNNSPLHF.

The J gene is TRBJ2-1, the V gene TRBV5-6, with 10 bases matching TRBD2. Looked up from germline, CDR1 is SGHDT and CDR2 is YYEEEE. V shed 4 bases and J 0 bases; nucleotides not matched to a gene: 4. The CDR3 is 16 residues long. The CDR3 coding sequence is TGTGCCAGCAGCCGTCGACTAGCGGGCTCCTACAATGAGCAGTTCTTC. It specifies CASSRRLAGSYNEQFF.

The V call is TRBV12-5, the J call TRBJ2-1, with 12 bases matching TRBD2. After removal of 0 bases from V and 3 bases from J, the junction contained 6 bases not matched to a gene. Germline CDR1 is LGHNT and CDR2 is FRNRAP. This CDR3 comprises 18 residues. DNA of the CDR3: TGTGCTAGTGGTTTGGTACAGGCTAGCGGGGGGGACTACAATGAGCAGTTCTTC. Residues: CASGLVQASGGDYNEQFF. Filled out from reference TRBV12-5 and TRBJ2-1, the complete variable domain reads DARVTQTPRHKVTEMGQEVTMRCQPILGHNTVFWYRQTMMQGLELLAYFRNRAPLDDSGMPKDRFSAEMPDATLATLKIQPSEPRDSAVYFCASGLVQASGGDYNEQFFGPGTRLTVL.

The chain employs TRBV19 and TRBJ1-3, with a weak D call TRBD1 (6 bases). The CDR3 covers 15 residues. Trimming stripped 4 bases from V and 0 bases from J, with 10 bases between. Germline V lookup: CDR1 LNHDA, CDR2 SQIVND (reference sequence). CDR3: CASSTGHNSGNTIYF. CDR3 nucleotide sequence: TGTGCCAGTAGTACGGGACACAACTCTGGAAACACCATATATTTT. Looking up the rest from reference TRBV19 and TRBJ1-3 gives the full variable domain: DGGITQSPKYLFRKEGQNVTLSCEQNLNHDAMYWYRQDPGQGLRLIYYSQIVNDFQKGDIAEGYSVSREKKESFPLTVTSAQKNPTAFYLCASSTGHNSGNTIYFGEGSWLTVV.

The V call is TRBV10-1, the J call TRBJ2-5; tentative D call: TRBD1 (6 bases). Gene TRBJ2-7 matches the end of the DNA better, so the J call may be wrong. The CDR3 is made up of 14 amino acids. CDR1 WNHNN and CDR2 SYGVQD come from the germline V gene (reference sequence). The CDR3 DNA is TGCGCCAGCAGTGAGTCGACAGGTCTCTACGAGCAGTACTTC. Translation gives CASSESTGLYEQYF.

V and J are TRBV7-3 and TRBJ2-7; 12 bases match TRBD2. The CDR3 is 19 residues long. Germline V gene sequence: CDR1 SGHTA, CDR2 FQGTGA. V shed 3 bases, J shed 0 bases, and the junction held 12 bases outside the gene matches. The CDR3 nucleotides read TGTGCCAGCAGCTTCCTAGCTAGCGGGAGGGATAAGAGCTCCTACGAGCAGTACTTC. Its translation is CASSFLASGRDKSSYEQYF.

The chain employs TRBV6-1 and TRBJ1-1; possibly TRBD1 for D (5 bases). Germline CDR1 and CDR2: MNHNS and SASEGT. This CDR3 is built from 12 residues. Trimming pared 6 bases from V and 11 bases from J, leaving 16 bases between. CDR3 region: CASRSGTSGAFF. CDR3 nucleotides: TGTGCCAGCAGGTCCGGGACTTCTGGCGCTTTCTTT.

This clone has a single count. This rearrangement joins TRBV28 to TRBJ1-2; 7 bases map to TRBD1. V lost 7 bases to trimming and J lost 3 bases; unmatched junction nucleotides: 11. The CDR3 loop spans 15 amino acids. Germline V gene lookup returns CDR1 MDHEN and CDR2 SYDVKM. CDR3: CASTETGREDYGYTF. CDR3 coding DNA: TGTGCCAGCACCGAGACAGGGCGGGAAGACTATGGCTACACCTTC.

V is TRBV2 and J is TRBJ2-3; TRBD2 might be the D (6 bases). The V gene's germline CDR1 is SNHLY and CDR2 FYNNEI. The CDR3 spans 14 residues. Trimming cost V 8 bases and J 5 bases, with 17 bases left between them. The chain's CDR3 is CASRAGLARDTQYF. As DNA, the CDR3 is TGTGCCAGCCGGGCGGGGCTAGCGAGAGATACGCAGTATTTT. Using reference TRBV2 and TRBJ2-3 for the parts outside the CDR3, the full variable domain is EPEVTQTPSHQVTQMGQEVILRCVPISNHLYFYWYRQILGQKVEFLVSFYNNEISEKSEIFDDQFSVERPDGSNFTLKIRSTKLEDSAMYFCASRAGLARDTQYFGPGTRLTVL.